Below, one T cell receptor beta chain is given with its context. Its antigen remains unknown. The sample belongs to a study of T cell responses to AZD1222 COVID-19 vaccine. The V and J ends lost 1 base and 12 bases respectively, with 12 bases between them. Germline CDR1 MNHNS, CDR2 SASEGT. This CDR3 is built from 13 residues. Study conclusions and caveats: Spike was spanned by vaccine-associated CD4 TCRs, with dominance at 160-218 and 743-854. The donors showed a predominance of white British ancestry and of females, with possible underestimation of clonal diversity. Spike-specific TCRs gained breadth and depth after people received two AZD1222 doses.

Measured with immunoSEQ multiplex PCR; TCRdb has only the in-frame clones, and not every one. In the table there are about 110,000 clones, 90% to 95% of which are singletons. The specimen was peripheral blood, collected on day 0 of AZD1222 vaccination. This sequence originates from an adult in good health. V gene TRBV6-1 combines with J gene TRBJ1-4; a weak D match, TRBD1 (5 bases). As DNA, the CDR3 is TGTGCCAGCAGTGAAGTTTCCGGGGGGGAACTGTTTTTT. Translation gives CASSEVSGGELFF.